Listed below are T cell receptor beta chains from one sample, sequenced in a study of CD8 T cells in Susac syndrome. TCRdb analysed the immunoSEQ multiplex PCR reads with MiXCR anew, one entry per CDR3 protein. The table has roughly 400,000 distinct CDR3 sequences, approximately 85% seen once; the top ten hold 0.12%. Material for sequencing was CD8+ T cells from PBMCs. The receptor set was obtained from a human donor with multiple sclerosis. The CDR3 runs from the conserved cysteine through the conserved F or W. D genes are given only for firm matches. A row's size may be missing; if present it is once, few, many or a size class.

j_gene,v_gene,d_gene,abundance,CDR3aa,CDR3nt
TRBJ1-1,TRBV4-1,NA,NA,CASSPTGALTEAFF,TGCGCCAGCAGCCCCACGGGGGCCCTCACTGAAGCTTTCTTT
TRBJ1-1,TRBV7-9,NA,NA,CASSPWQTVMNTEAFF,TGTGCCAGCAGCCCCTGGCAAACGGTGATGAACACTGAAGCTTTCTTT
TRBJ2-7,TRBV19,NA,NA,CASSIIWADDSYEQYF,TGTGCCAGTAGTATCATTTGGGCAGACGACTCCTACGAGCAGTACTTC
TRBJ2-7,TRBV12-3/TRBV12-4,TRBD2,NA,CASSPRGSGRATYEQYF,TGTGCCAGCAGCCCGAGAGGGAGCGGGAGGGCCACGTACGAGCAGTACTTC
TRBJ2-7,TRBV27,TRBD1,NA,CASSFGTDTYEQYF,TGTGCCAGCAGTTTTGGGACAGATACCTACGAGCAGTACTTC
TRBJ1-1,TRBV5-1,NA,NA,CASEAGWGTEAFF,TGCGCCAGCGAGGCTGGGTGGGGCACTGAAGCTTTCTTT
TRBJ2-1,TRBV27,NA,NA,CASSLASGGALSYNEQFF,TGTGCCAGCAGTTTAGCGTCAGGGGGGGCACTCTCCTACAATGAGCAGTTCTTC
TRBJ2-1,TRBV10-3,NA,NA,CAIRETGEGTYNEQFF,TGTGCCATCAGGGAAACAGGGGAGGGGACCTACAATGAGCAGTTCTTC
TRBJ1-4,TRBV14,NA,NA,CASSHQSSGVQEKLFF,TGTGCCAGCAGCCATCAGTCGTCGGGTGTACAAGAAAAACTGTTTTTT
TRBJ1-5,TRBV24-1,NA,once,CATSDRGGGNQPQHF,TGTGCCACCAGTGACAGAGGTGGTGGCAATCAGCCCCAGCATTTT
TRBJ1-5,TRBV7-6,NA,few,CASSLVPGPPPQHF,TGTGCCAGCAGCTTAGTGCCGGGTCCCCCGCCCCAGCATTTT
TRBJ2-7,TRBV24-1,NA,NA,CAGGRPSYEQYF,TGTGCCGGGGGGCGGCCTTCCTACGAGCAGTACTTC
TRBJ1-1,TRBV29-1,TRBD1,once,CSELTGTEAFF,TGCAGCGAGCTGACAGGGACTGAAGCTTTCTTT
TRBJ1-1,TRBV28,NA,once,CASSPRDLGDTEAFF,TGTGCCAGCAGTCCCCGGGACCTGGGGGATACTGAAGCTTTCTTT
TRBJ2-7,TRBV30,TRBD1,NA,CAWSVPGQGLYEQYF,TGTGCCTGGAGTGTACCCGGACAGGGACTTTACGAGCAGTACTTC
TRBJ2-7,TRBV27,NA,NA,CASSPLGGTPSYEQYF,TGTGCCAGCAGCCCGTTAGGCGGGACCCCCTCCTACGAGCAGTACTTC
TRBJ1-1,TRBV4-1,NA,NA,CASSQGATAHTEAFF,TGCGCCAGCAGCCAAGGGGCCACAGCTCACACTGAAGCTTTCTTT
TRBJ2-3,TRBV20-1,TRBD2,NA,CSATPMAGGSTDTQYF,TGCAGTGCCACCCCTATGGCGGGGGGCAGCACAGATACGCAGTATTTT
TRBJ1-3,TRBV4-1,NA,NA,CASSQDLETGNTIYF,TGCGCCAGCAGCCAAGATTTGGAGACTGGAAACACCATATATTTT
TRBJ2-7,TRBV7-9,NA,once,CASSAKRTKYEQYF,TGTGCCAGCAGCGCCAAGCGGACCAAGTACGAGCAGTACTTC
TRBJ2-2,TRBV20-1,NA,NA,CSATGQDTGELFF,TGCAGTGCTACGGGACAAGACACCGGGGAGCTGTTTTTT
TRBJ2-1,TRBV12-3/TRBV12-4,NA,NA,CASSLIVRTRDGNEQFF,TGTGCCAGCAGTTTAATTGTCCGGACACGGGACGGGAATGAGCAGTTCTTC
TRBJ2-5,TRBV7-9,TRBD2,once,CASSFPASGRVQETQYF,TGTGCCAGCAGCTTCCCAGCGTCCGGGAGGGTCCAAGAGACCCAGTACTTC
TRBJ2-1,TRBV27,NA,NA,CASSEGVVSYNEQFF,TGTGCCAGCAGTGAGGGTGTTGTGTCCTACAATGAGCAGTTCTTC
TRBJ1-3,TRBV14,NA,NA,CASSQDWTGHSGNTIYF,TGTGCCAGCAGCCAAGATTGGACGGGGCACTCTGGAAACACCATATATTTT
TRBJ2-2,TRBV6-5,NA,NA,CASIQGGDTTGELFF,TGTGCCAGCATCCAAGGCGGGGACACCACCGGGGAGCTGTTTTTT
TRBJ2-1,TRBV15,NA,NA,CATSRQEEQFF,TGTGCCACCAGCAGACAGGAGGAGCAGTTCTTC
TRBJ2-6,TRBV7-8,NA,NA,CASSLFRTGANVLTF,TGTGCCAGCAGCTTATTCCGGACTGGGGCCAACGTCCTGACTTTC
TRBJ2-5,TRBV2,TRBD2,few,CASRLAGEETQYF,TGTGCCAGCAGACTAGCGGGGGAAGAGACCCAGTACTTC